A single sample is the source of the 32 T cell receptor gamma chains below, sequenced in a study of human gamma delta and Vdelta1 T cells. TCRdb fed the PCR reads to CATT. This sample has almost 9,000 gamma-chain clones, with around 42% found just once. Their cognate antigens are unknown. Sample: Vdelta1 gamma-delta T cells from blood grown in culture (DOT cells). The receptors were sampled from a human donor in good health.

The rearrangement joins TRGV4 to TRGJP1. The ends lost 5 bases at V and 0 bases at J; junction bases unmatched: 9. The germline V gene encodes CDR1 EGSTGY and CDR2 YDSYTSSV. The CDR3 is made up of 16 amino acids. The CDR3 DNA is TGTGCCACCTGGGGTACCCTCCATACCACTGGTTGGTTCAAGATATTT. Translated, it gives CATWGTLHTTGWFKIF.

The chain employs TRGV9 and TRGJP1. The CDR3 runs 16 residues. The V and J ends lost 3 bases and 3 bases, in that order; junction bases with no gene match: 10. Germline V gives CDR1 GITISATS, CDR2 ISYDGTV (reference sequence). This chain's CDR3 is CALWEPLPSTGWFKIF. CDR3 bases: TGTGCCTTGTGGGAGCCGCTCCCTTCCACTGGTTGGTTCAAGATATTT.

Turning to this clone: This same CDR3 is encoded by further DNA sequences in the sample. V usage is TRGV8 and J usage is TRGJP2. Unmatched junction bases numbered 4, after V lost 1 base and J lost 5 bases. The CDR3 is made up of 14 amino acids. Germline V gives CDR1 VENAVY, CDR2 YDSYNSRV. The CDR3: CATWDSRSDWIKTF. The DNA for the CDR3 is TGTGCCACCTGGGATAGTCGGAGTGATTGGATCAAGACGTTT.

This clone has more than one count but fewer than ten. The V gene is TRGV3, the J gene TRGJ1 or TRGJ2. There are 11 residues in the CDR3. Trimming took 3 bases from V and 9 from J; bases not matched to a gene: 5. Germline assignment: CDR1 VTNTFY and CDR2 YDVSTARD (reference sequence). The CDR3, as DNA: TGTGCCACCTGGGACGGATTTAAGAAACTCTTT. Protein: CATWDGFKKLF.

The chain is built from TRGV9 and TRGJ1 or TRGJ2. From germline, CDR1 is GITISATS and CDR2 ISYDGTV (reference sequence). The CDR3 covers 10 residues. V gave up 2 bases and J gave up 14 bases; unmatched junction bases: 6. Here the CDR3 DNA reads TGTGCCTTGTGGGAGGATGGGGAACTCTTT. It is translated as CALWEDGELF.

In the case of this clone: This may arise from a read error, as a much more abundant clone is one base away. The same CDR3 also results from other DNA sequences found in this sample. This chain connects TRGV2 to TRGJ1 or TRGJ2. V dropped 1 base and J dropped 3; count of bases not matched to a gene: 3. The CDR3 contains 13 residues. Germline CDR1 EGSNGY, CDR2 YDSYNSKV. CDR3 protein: CATWDGRYYKKLF. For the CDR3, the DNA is TGTGCCACCTGGGACGGTCGTTATTATAAGAAACTCTTT.

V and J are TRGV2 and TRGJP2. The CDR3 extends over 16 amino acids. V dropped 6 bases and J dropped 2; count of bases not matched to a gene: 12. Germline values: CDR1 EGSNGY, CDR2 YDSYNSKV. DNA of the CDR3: TGTGCCACCTGGACCCGGGGCGACAGTAGTGATTGGATCAAGACGTTT. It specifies CATWTRGDSSDWIKTF.

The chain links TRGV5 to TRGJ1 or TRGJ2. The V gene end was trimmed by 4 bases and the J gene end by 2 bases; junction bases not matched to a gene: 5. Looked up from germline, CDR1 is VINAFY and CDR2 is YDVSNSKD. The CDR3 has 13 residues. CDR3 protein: CATWERDYYKKLF. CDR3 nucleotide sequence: TGTGCCACCTGGGAAAGAGATTATTATAAGAAACTCTTT.

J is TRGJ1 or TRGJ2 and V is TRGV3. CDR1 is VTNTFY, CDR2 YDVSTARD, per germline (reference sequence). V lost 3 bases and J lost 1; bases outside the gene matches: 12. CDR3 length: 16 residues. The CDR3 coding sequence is TGTGCCACCTGGGACGGCAAAGGCCCAAATTATTATAAGAAACTCTTT. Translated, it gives CATWDGKGPNYYKKLF.

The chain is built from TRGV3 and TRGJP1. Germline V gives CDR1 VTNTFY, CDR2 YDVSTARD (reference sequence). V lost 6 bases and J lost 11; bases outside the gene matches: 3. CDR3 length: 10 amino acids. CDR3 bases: TGTGCCACCTGGATCTGGTTCAAGATATTT. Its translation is CATWIWFKIF.

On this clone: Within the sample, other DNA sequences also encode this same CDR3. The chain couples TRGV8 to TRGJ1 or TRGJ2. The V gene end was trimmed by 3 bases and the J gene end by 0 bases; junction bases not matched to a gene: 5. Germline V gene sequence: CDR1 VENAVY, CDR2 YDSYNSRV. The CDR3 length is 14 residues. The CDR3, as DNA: TGTGCCACCTGGGATCGTATGAATTATTATAAGAAACTCTTT. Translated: CATWDRMNYYKKLF.

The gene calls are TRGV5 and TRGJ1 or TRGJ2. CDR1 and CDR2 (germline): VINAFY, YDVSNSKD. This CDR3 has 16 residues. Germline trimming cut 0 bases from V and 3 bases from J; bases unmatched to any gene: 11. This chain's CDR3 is CATWDRPEGRYYKKLF. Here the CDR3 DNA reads TGTGCCACCTGGGACAGGCCTGAGGGCCGTTATTATAAGAAACTCTTT.

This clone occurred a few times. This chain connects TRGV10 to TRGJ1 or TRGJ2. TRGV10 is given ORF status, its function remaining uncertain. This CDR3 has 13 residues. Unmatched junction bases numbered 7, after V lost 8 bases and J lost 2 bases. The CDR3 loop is CAAWERYYYKKLF. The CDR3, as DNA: TGTGCTGCGTGGGAACGATATTATTATAAGAAACTCTTT.

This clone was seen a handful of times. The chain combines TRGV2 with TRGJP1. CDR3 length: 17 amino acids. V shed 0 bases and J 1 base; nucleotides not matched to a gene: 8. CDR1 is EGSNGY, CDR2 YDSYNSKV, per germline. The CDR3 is CATWDGRAGTTGWFKIF. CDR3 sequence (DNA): TGTGCCACCTGGGACGGGCGGGCGGGTACCACTGGTTGGTTCAAGATATTT.

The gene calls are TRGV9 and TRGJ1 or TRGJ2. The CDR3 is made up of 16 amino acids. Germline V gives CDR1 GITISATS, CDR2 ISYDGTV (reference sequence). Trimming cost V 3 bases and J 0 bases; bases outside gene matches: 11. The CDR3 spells CALWEPQKGNYYKKLF. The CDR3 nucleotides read TGTGCCTTGTGGGAGCCCCAAAAGGGGAATTATTATAAGAAACTCTTT.

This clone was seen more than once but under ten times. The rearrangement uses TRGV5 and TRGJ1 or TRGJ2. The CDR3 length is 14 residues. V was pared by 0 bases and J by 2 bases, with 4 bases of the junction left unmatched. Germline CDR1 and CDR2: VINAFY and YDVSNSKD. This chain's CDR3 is CATWDRRHYYKKLF. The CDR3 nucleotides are TGTGCCACCTGGGACAGGCGCCATTATTATAAGAAACTCTTT.

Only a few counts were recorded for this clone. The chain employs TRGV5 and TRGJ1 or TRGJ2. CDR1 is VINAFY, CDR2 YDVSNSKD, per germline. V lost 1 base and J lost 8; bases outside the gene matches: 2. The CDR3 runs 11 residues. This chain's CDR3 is CATWDRDKKLF. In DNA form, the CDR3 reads TGTGCCACCTGGGACAGAGATAAGAAACTCTTT.

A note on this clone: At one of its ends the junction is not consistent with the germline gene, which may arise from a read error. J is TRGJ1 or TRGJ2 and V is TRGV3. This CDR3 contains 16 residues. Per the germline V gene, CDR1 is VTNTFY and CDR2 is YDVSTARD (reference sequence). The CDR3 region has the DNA TGTGCCACCTGGGACAGGACAAGGGGGAAAATGGATAAAAAACTCTTT. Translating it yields CATWDRTRGKMDKKLF.

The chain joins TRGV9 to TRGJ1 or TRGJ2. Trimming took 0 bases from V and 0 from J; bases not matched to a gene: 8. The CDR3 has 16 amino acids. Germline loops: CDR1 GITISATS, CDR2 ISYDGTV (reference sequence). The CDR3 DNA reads TGTGCCTTGTGGGAGGTGCATAGGTCGAATTATTATAAGAAACTCTTT. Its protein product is CALWEVHRSNYYKKLF.

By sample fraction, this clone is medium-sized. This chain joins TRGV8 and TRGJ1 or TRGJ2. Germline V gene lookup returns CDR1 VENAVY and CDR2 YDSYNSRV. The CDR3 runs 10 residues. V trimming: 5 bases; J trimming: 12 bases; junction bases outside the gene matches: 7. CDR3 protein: CATWALGKLF. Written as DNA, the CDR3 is TGTGCCACCTGGGCCCTGGGGAAACTCTTT.

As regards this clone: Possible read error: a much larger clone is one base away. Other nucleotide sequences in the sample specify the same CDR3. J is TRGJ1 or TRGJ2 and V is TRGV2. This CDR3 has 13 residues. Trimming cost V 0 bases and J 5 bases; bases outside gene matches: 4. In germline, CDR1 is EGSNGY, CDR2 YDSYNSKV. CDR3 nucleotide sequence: TGTGCCACCTGGGACGGGCAAGATTATAAGAAACTCTTT. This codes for CATWDGQDYKKLF.

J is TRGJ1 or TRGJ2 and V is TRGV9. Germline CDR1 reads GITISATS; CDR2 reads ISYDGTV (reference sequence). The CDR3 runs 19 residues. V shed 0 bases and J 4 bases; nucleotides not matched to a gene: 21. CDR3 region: CALWEVQPDITPLYYKKLF. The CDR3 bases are TGTGCCTTGTGGGAGGTGCAACCGGACATCACACCGTTGTATTATAAGAAACTCTTT.

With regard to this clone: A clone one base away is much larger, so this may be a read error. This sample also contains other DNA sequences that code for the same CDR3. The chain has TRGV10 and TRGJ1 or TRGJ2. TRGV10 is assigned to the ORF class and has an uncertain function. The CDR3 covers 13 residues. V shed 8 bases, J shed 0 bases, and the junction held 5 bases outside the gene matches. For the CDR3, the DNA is TGTGCTGCGTGGGATTTGAATTATTATAAGAAACTCTTT. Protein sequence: CAAWDLNYYKKLF.

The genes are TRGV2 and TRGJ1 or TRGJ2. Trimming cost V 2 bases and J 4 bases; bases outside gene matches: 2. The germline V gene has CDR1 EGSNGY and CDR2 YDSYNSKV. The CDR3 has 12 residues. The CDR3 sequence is CATWDVYYKKLF. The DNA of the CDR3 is TGTGCCACCTGGGACGTGTATTATAAGAAACTCTTT.

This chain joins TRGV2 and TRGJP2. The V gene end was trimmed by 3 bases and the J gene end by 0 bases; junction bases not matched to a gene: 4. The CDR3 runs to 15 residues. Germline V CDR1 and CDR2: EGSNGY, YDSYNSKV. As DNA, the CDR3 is TGTGCCACCTGGGACCCTTATAGTAGTGATTGGATCAAGACGTTT. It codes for CATWDPYSSDWIKTF.

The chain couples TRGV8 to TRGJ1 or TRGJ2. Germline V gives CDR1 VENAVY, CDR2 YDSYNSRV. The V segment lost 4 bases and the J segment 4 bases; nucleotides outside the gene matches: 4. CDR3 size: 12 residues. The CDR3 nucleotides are TGTGCCACCTGGGAGGCGTATTATAAGAAACTCTTT. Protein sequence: CATWEAYYKKLF.

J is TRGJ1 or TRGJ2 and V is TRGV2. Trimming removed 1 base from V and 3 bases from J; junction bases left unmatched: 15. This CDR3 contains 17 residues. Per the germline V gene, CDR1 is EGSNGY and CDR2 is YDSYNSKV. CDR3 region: CATWDGPSKGGYYKKLF. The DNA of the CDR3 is TGTGCCACCTGGGACGGACCATCCAAGGGGGGTTATTATAAGAAACTCTTT.

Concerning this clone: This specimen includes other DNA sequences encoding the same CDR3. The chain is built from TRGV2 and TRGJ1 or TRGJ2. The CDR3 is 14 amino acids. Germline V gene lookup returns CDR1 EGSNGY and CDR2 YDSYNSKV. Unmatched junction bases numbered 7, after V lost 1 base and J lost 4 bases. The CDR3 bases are TGTGCCACCTGGGACGGTCCCCCGTATTATAAGAAACTCTTT. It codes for CATWDGPPYYKKLF.

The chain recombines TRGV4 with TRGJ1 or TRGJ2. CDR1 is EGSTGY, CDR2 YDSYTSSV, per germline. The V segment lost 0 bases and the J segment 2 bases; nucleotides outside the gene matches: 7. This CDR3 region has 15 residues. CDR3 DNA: TGTGCCACCTGGGATGGGCTGGGGGATTATTATAAGAAACTCTTT. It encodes CATWDGLGDYYKKLF.

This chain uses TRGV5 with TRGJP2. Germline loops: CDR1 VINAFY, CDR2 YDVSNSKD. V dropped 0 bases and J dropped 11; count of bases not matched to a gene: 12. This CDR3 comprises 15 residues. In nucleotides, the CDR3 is TGTGCCACCTGGGACAGGCATAATAGGCGGTGGATCAAGACGTTT. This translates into CATWDRHNRRWIKTF.

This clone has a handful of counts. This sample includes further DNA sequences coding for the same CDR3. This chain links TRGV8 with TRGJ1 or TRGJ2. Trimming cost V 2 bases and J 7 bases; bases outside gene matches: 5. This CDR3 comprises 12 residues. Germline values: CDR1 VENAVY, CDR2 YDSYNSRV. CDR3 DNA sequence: TGTGCCACCTGGGATAAAAGCTATAAGAAACTCTTT. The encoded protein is CATWDKSYKKLF.

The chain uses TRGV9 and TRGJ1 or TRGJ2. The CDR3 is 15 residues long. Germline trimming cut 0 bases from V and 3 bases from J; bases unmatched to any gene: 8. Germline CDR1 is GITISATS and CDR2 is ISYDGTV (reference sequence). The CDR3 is CALWEVNGTYYKKLF. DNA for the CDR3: TGTGCCTTGTGGGAGGTGAACGGCACTTATTATAAGAAACTCTTT.